This T cell receptor (beta chain) was identified in a study of T cells in Graves' hyperthyroidism and ophthalmopathy. Overall study context: Peripheral blood was acquired at first diagnosis, ahead of any therapy whatsoever.

In the case of this clonotype: What it recognizes is unknown.

Pregnant or lactating patients were excluded, as were those with uncontrolled infection or other autoimmune disease. Template material for amplifying TCR beta CDR3 regions consisted of RNA transcripts. A set of HTBI primers served as the primers for a first-round RT-PCR of the TCR CDR3. Each CDR3 protein gets one entry after TCRdb re-called the multiplex PCR reads with MiXCR. The sample has about 300,000 distinct CDR3 sequences, around 20% seen once. Study-wide results and caveats: Expanded thyroid clonotypes (above 0.001) were mostly also found in blood. Model-based prediction identified ophthalmopathy a median about 7 months prior to its onset.

This CDR3 region has 11 residues. Germline V CDR1 and CDR2: MNHNS, SASEGT. Trimming took off 8 bases at V and 11 bases at J, with 13 bases between the two ends. The sequence derives from a man aged 45-65 years with Graves' ophthalmopathy. The V call is TRBV6-1, the J call TRBJ1-5; unclear D gene. Sequences were obtained from blood. The CDR3 nucleotides read TGTGCCAGCGGCAGCGCGGGGTCCCAGCATTTT. As protein: CASGSAGSQHF.